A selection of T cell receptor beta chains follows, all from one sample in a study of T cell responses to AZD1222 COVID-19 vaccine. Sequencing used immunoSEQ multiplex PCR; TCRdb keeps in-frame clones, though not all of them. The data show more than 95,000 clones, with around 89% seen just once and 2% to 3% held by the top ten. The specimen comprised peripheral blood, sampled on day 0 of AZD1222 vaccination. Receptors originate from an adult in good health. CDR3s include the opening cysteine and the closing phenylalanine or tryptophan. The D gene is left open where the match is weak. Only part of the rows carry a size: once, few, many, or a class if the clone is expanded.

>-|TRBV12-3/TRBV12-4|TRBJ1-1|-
TGTGCCAGCAGAGGGAGGAGGGGCACTGAAGCTTTCTTT
CASRGRRGTEAFF
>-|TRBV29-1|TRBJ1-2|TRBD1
TGCAGCGTTGATGACAGGGTGGGCTATGGCTACACCTTC
CSVDDRVGYGYTF
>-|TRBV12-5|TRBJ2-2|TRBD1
TGTGCTAGTGGGACAGGGATGGTCACCGGGGAGCTGTTTTTT
CASGTGMVTGELFF
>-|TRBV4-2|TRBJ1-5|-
TGTGCCAGCAGCCCCACCGAGTGGGATCAGCCCCAGCATTTT
CASSPTEWDQPQHF
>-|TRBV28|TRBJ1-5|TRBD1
TGTGCCAGCAGTCCCACGACAGGGGGTGGATATCAGCCCCAGCATTTT
CASSPTTGGGYQPQHF
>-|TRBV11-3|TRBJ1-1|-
TGTGCCAGCAGCCAAGGTAGTGAAGCTTTCTTT
CASSQGSEAFF
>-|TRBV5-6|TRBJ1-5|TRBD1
TGTGCCAGCAGCTTGGGACAGGGGCCCTCCAATCAGCCCCAGCATTTT
CASSLGQGPSNQPQHF
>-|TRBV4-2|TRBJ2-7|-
TGTGCCAGCAGCCAATTCGATCAGGGGACGTCGAGCTCCTACGAGCAGTACTTC
CASSQFDQGTSSSYEQYF
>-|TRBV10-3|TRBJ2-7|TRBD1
TGTGCCATCAGTGAAGGGACAGGGTCGTACGAGCAGTACTTC
CAISEGTGSYEQYF
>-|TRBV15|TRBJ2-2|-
TGTGCCACCAGGGGGGGCAGGGAGGCGACCGGGGAGCTGTTTTTT
CATRGGREATGELFF
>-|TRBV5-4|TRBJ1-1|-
TGTGCCAGCAGCTCCCGGGACGGACGAAACACTGAAGCTTTCTTT
CASSSRDGRNTEAFF
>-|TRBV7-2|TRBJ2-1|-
TGTGCCAGCAGCCCGCAAGGGCTAGATGAGCAGTTCTTC
CASSPQGLDEQFF
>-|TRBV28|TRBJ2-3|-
TGTGCCAGCAGTTTAACCGGTCTATTGGGAATCACAGATACGCAGTATTTT
CASSLTGLLGITDTQYF
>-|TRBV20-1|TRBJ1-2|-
TGCAGTGCTAGAGAGGCTGGCTACACCTTC
CSAREAGYTF
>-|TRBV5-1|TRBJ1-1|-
TGCGCCAGCAGCTTCGGGGGAGAGGGCACTGAAGCTTTCTTT
CASSFGGEGTEAFF
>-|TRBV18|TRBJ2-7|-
TGTGCCAGCTCACCAACGGAATTCTTAGGTGAGCAGTACTTC
CASSPTEFLGEQYF
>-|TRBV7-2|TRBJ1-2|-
TGTGCCAGCAGCTTACTGACTAACTATGGCTACACCTTC
CASSLLTNYGYTF
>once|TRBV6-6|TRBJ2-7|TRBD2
TGTGCCAGCAGCCCCGGGACTAGGTCCTACGAGCAGTACTTC
CASSPGTRSYEQYF
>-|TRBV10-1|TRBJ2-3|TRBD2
TGCGCCAGCAGCACAGCTAGCGGGAGTGGTCTGACAGATACGCAGTATTTT
CASSTASGSGLTDTQYF
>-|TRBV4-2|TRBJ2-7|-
TGTGCCAGCAGCCAATTTAACGAGCAGTACTTC
CASSQFNEQYF
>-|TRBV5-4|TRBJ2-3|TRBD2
TGTGCCAGCAGCGGCCGAGAGCGGGGGGGCACAGATACGCAGTATTTT
CASSGRERGGTDTQYF
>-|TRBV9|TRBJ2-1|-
TGTGCCAGCAGCGTAGCGGGCAGGACCTCCTACAATGAGCAGTTCTTC
CASSVAGRTSYNEQFF
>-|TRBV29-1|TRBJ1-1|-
TGCAGCAGCGTTGGTGACACTGAAGCTTTCTTT
CSSVGDTEAFF
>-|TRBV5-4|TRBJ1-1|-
TGTGCCAGCAGCTTGGTAGCAGGGGAGAACACTGAAGCTTTCTTT
CASSLVAGENTEAFF
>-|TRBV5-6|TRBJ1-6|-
TGTGCCAGCAACAACCAGTGGGATAACCCCTATAATTCACCCCTCCACTTT
CASNNQWDNPYNSPLHF
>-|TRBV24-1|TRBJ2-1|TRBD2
TGTGCCACCAGTGATCCCGACAAAGGGAGGGAGTTCTTC
CATSDPDKGREFF
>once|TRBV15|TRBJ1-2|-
TGTGCCACCAGCAGTCCTAAGGTCCAGGAGATGTCCTATGGCTACACCTTC
CATSSPKVQEMSYGYTF
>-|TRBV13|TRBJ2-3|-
TGTGCCAGCAGCTTATGGCGGGGTTATACGCAGTATTTT
CASSLWRGYTQYF
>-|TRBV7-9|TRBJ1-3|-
TGTGCCAGCAGCTTAGCCCTCACGAGCTCTGGAAACACCATATATTTT
CASSLALTSSGNTIYF
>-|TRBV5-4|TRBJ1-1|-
TGTGCCAGCAGCTCCGAACCCCGCGGGAACACTGAAGCTTTCTTT
CASSSEPRGNTEAFF
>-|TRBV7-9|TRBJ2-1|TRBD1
TGTGCCAGCAGCTTAGACCAGGGGGTAGGCAATGAGCAGTTCTTC
CASSLDQGVGNEQFF
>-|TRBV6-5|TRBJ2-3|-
TGTGCCAGCAGCCGGTCGGGGTACACAGATACGCAGTATTTT
CASSRSGYTDTQYF
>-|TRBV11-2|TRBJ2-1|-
TGTGCCAGCAGCTTATTAGGCTCGTTGTGGAATGAGCAGTTCTTC
CASSLLGSLWNEQFF
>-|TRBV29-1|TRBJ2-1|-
TGCAGCGTTGAAGATCAGAAACGGACGGGGGAGCAGTTCTTC
CSVEDQKRTGEQFF
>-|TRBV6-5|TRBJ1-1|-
TGTGCCAGCAGTTCGGTCCAGGGTGGTTGGACTGAAGCTTTCTTT
CASSSVQGGWTEAFF
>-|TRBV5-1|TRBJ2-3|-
TGCGCCAGCAGCTTGGCTGGGATTGGAGATACGCAGTATTTT
CASSLAGIGDTQYF
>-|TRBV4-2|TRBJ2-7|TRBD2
TGTGCCAGCAGCCAAGATGGTTATGGGAGCGGGAATTCCTACGAGCAGTACTTC
CASSQDGYGSGNSYEQYF
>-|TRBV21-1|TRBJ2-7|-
TGTGCCAGCAGCAAACGAGGCCTAGCGGGAGACGAGCAGTACTTC
CASSKRGLAGDEQYF
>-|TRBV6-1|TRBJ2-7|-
TGTGCCAGCAGTGAGGAGCCTCGGTCCTACGAGCAGTACTTC
CASSEEPRSYEQYF
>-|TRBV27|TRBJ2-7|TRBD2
TGTGCCAGCAGTTACGCGGGAGGATACGAGCAGTACTTC
CASSYAGGYEQYF
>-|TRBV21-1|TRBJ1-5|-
TGTGCCAGCAGTCACGGGGGTCAGGTCCTTAGGGGTCAGCCCCAGCATTTT
CASSHGGQVLRGQPQHF
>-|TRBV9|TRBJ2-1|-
TGTGCCAGCAGCGTTGGGGACTTCTCAATAGATGAGCAGTTCTTC
CASSVGDFSIDEQFF
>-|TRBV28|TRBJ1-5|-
TGTGCCAGCCAGGCAGGGGATCAGCCCCAGCATTTT
CASQAGDQPQHF
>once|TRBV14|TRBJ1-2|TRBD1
TGTGCCAGCAGCCGATTCAGGGGGCTTGGCTACACCTTC
CASSRFRGLGYTF
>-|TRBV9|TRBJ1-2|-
TGTGCCAGCAGCCACGGGACCCTCACCCGAAATGGCTACACCTTC
CASSHGTLTRNGYTF
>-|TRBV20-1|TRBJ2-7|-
TGCAGTGCTAGAGCAAAAGAATGGCAGTACTTC
CSARAKEWQYF
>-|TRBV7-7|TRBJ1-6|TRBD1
TGTGCTAGCAGCTTGGACAGGGGGTCACCCCTCCACTTT
CASSLDRGSPLHF
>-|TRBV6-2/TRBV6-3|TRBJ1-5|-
TGTGCCAGCAGTTTAACCCAGGGGAATCAGCCCCAGCATTTT
CASSLTQGNQPQHF
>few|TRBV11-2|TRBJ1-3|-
TGTGCCAGCAGCTTAGATCCTACTTTCGGAAACACCATATATTTT
CASSLDPTFGNTIYF
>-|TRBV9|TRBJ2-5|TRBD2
TGTGCCAGCTCGCGGGAGAATCTCGAGACCCAGTACTTC
CASSRENLETQYF
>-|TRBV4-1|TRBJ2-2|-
TGCGCCAGCAGCCAAGAGAGCGGGAACACCGGGGAGCTGTTTTTT
CASSQESGNTGELFF
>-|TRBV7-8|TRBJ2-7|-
TGTGCCAGCAGCTTAGCGGGAACCTCCTACGAGCAGTACTTC
CASSLAGTSYEQYF
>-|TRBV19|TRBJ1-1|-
TGTGCCAGTAGTATAGGATTCCGGGGGGAAGACACTGAAGCTTTCTTT
CASSIGFRGEDTEAFF
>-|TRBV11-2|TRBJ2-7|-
TGTGCCAGCAGCTCAACGGGCCAGCACTACGAGCAGTACTTC
CASSSTGQHYEQYF
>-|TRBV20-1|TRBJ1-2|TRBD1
TGCAGCTCGACAGGGGCCTATGGCTACACCTTC
CSSTGAYGYTF
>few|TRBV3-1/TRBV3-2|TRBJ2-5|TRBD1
TGTGCCAGCAGCCAAAGGACGACAGGGTTGGAGACCCAGTACTTC
CASSQRTTGLETQYF
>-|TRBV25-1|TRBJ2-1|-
TGTGCCAGCAGTGAATCGCCCGGGGAGCGGGCCTACAATGAGCAGTTCTTC
CASSESPGERAYNEQFF
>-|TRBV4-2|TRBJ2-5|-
TGTGCCAGCAGCCATGGGGCGGAGGGTCGAGAGACCCAGTACTTC
CASSHGAEGRETQYF
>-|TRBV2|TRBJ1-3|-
TGTGCCAGCAGTGCCTCTAATGGGGGAAACACCATATATTTT
CASSASNGGNTIYF
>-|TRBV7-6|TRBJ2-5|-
TGTGCCAGCAGCCCCGGGGGCTGGGAGGAAGAGACCCAGTACTTC
CASSPGGWEEETQYF